This T cell receptor beta chain is from a study of OX40 agonist ivuxolimab in advanced cancers. Study-wide background: An agonistic human IgG2 monoclonal antibody against OX40 (CD134) was given. Two patients with cutaneous melanoma and one with hepatocellular carcinoma, three in total, showed partial responses.

After removal of 1 base from V and 4 bases from J, the junction contained 5 bases not matched to a gene. Per the germline V gene, CDR1 is LGHNA and CDR2 is YNFKEQ. CDR3 length: 17 residues. Autoimmune disease history or systemic immunosuppression led to patient exclusion. The investigators sampled blood at baseline, at cycle 4 day 1, and at cycle 7 day 1. Profiled with immunoSEQ multiplex PCR; TCRdb holds only in-frame clones, not every one. In the table there are 72,000 or so clones, about 90% of which are singletons. The V call is TRBV4-2, the J call TRBJ2-2, with 11 bases that match TRBD1. This specimen was CD4+ or CD8+ T cells sorted from blood, taken in a trial of the OX40 agonist ivuxolimab. The TCR sequence derives from an adult with an advanced solid tumor such as melanoma, head and neck, liver or kidney cancer. CDR3 sequence reads: CASSQAGTGGITGELFF. The CDR3 DNA is TGTGCCAGCAGCCAAGCCGGGACAGGGGGGATCACCGGGGAGCTGTTTTTT.